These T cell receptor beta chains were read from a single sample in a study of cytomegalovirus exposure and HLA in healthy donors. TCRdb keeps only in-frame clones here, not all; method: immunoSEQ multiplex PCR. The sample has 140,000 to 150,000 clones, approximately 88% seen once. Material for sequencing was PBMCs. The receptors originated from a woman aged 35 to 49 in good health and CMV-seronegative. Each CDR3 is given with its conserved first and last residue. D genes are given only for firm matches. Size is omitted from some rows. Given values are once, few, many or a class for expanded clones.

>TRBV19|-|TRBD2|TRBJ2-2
CASTKRPTGGPNTGELFF
TGTGCCAGTACGAAAAGACCCACGGGAGGGCCGAACACCGGGGAGCTGTTTTTT
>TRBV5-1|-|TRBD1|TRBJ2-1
CASSSWDRQQFF
TGCGCCAGCAGCTCCTGGGACAGGCAGCAGTTCTTC
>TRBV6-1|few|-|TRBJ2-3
CASSEGRDTQYF
TGTGCCAGCAGTGAAGGGAGGGATACGCAGTATTTT
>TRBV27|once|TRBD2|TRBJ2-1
CASSLPGLGNEQFF
TGTGCCAGCAGTTTACCGGGACTAGGCAATGAGCAGTTCTTC
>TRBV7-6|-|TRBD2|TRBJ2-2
CASSFISGSTGELFF
TGTGCCAGCAGCTTCATTAGCGGGAGCACCGGGGAGCTGTTTTTT
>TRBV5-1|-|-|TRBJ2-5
CASSSVPGPQETQYF
TGCGCCAGCAGTTCCGTCCCGGGTCCACAAGAGACCCAGTACTTC
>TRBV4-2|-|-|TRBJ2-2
CASSQDRSGGSGELFF
TGTGCCAGCAGCCAGGATCGGTCAGGGGGGAGCGGGGAGCTGTTTTTT
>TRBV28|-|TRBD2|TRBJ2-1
CASSSTSGSYYNEQFF
TGTGCCAGCAGTTCCACTAGCGGGAGCTACTACAATGAGCAGTTCTTC
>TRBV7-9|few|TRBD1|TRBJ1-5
CASSRDRGRQHF
TGTGCCAGCAGCCGCGACAGGGGCCGGCAGCATTTT
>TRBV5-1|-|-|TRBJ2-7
CASSFAGSSYEQYF
TGCGCCAGCAGCTTCGCGGGAAGCTCCTACGAGCAGTACTTC
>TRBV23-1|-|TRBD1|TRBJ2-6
CASSQSGPKGQGASSGANVLTF
TGCGCCAGCAGTCAATCGGGCCCCAAGGGGCAGGGGGCAAGCTCTGGGGCCAACGTCCTGACTTTC
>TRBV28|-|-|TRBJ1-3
CATAAGGSGNTIYF
TGTGCCACCGCAGCGGGGGGCTCTGGAAACACCATATATTTT
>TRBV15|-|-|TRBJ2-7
CATRKGAGIYEQYF
TGTGCCACCAGAAAAGGGGCCGGAATCTACGAGCAGTACTTC
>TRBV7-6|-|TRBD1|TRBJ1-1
CASSLSGQGFSEAFF
TGTGCCAGCAGCTTATCAGGACAGGGGTTTTCTGAAGCTTTCTTT
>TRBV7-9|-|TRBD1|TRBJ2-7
CASSRQGAAYEQYF
TGTGCCAGCAGCCGACAGGGCGCTGCCTACGAGCAGTACTTC
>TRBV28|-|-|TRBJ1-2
CASSLQGYGYTF
TGTGCCAGCAGCCTACAGGGATATGGCTACACCTTC
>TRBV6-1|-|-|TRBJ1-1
CASSEDQANTEAFF
TGTGCCAGCAGTGAAGATCAGGCGAACACTGAAGCTTTCTTT
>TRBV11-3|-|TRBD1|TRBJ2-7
CASRKGQGYEQYF
TGTGCCAGCCGCAAGGGACAGGGCTACGAGCAGTACTTC
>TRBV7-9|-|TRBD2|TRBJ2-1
CSSSLTGGNEQFF
TGTTCCAGCAGCTTAACGGGAGGGAATGAGCAGTTCTTC
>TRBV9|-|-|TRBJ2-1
CASSNGYNEQFF
TGTGCCAGCAGCAACGGCTACAATGAGCAGTTCTTC
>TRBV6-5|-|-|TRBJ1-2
CASSYSRGGYTF
TGTGCCAGCAGTTACTCGCGGGGGGGCTACACCTTC
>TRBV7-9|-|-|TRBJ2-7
CASDSLTSYEQYF
TGTGCCAGCGACAGCTTGACTAGTTACGAGCAGTACTTC
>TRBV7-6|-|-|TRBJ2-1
CASSPFPTLGENEQFF
TGTGCCAGCAGCCCCTTTCCCACACTCGGGGAGAATGAGCAGTTCTTC